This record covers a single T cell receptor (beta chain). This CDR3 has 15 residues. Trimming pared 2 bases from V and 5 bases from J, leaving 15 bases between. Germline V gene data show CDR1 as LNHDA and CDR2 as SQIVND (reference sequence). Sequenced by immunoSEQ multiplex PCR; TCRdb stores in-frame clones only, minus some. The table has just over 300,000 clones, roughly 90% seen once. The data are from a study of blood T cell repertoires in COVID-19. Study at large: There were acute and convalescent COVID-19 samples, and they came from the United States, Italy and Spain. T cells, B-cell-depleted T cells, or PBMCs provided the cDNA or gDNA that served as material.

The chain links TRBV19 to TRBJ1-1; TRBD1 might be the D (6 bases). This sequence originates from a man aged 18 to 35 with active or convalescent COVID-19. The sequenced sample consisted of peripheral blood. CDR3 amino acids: CASSIRLGRGTEAFF. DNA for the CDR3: TGTGCCAGTAGTATAAGGTTAGGGAGGGGGACTGAAGCTTTCTTT. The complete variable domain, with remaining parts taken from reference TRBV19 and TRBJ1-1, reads DGGITQSPKYLFRKEGQNVTLSCEQNLNHDAMYWYRQDPGQGLRLIYYSQIVNDFQKGDIAEGYSVSREKKESFPLTVTSAQKNPTAFYLCASSIRLGRGTEAFFGQGTRLTVV.